This paragraph covers one T cell receptor (beta chain) sequence. No cognate antigen has been identified for it. Base qualities are not provided; no much larger clone lies one nucleotide away. The trial excluded patients who had a history of autoimmune disease or were on systemic immunosuppression. Peripheral blood for TCR sequencing was drawn from every dose cohort at baseline, at cycle 4 day 1 and at cycle 7 day 1. The samples were drawn from a first-in-human, open-label, multicenter phase I dose-escalation trial of ivuxolimab. The trial enrolled adults with locally advanced or metastatic head and neck squamous cell, hepatocellular, melanoma or renal cell carcinoma. Before TCR sequencing, CD4+ and CD8+ T cells were separately sorted from peripheral blood. The CDR3 contains 14 residues, cysteine and phenylalanine counted. Only the CDR3 DNA stays, 42 bases, in frame from base 1. In the germline V gene, CDR1 corresponds to SNHLY and CDR2 to FYNNEI.

The record originates from a study of OX40 agonist ivuxolimab in advanced cancers. Concerning the study at large: The costimulatory receptor OX40 (CD134) was targeted by ivuxolimab, a fully human IgG2 agonistic monoclonal antibody. Intravenous ivuxolimab was administered to patients every 2 weeks at six dose levels: 0.01, 0.1, 0.3, 1.5, 3 and 10 mg/kg. Among the roughly 52 dose-escalation patients, around 19 had hepatocellular carcinoma, 15 or so melanoma, 9 renal cell carcinoma and 9 head and neck cancer. Prior anti-PD-1, anti-PD-L1 or anti-CTLA-4 therapy was permitted, and 30% to 45% of dose-escalation patients had received checkpoint inhibitors. The monotherapy dose-escalation portion (N of about 49 patients) of the phase I ivuxolimab trial is reported in the paper. In the dose-escalation cohort, roughly 80% of patients were male, and the mean age was around 60 years, with a range of about 20 to 90. Partial responses occurred in three dose-escalation patients: two with cutaneous melanoma and one with hepatocellular carcinoma. Peripheral TCRbeta sequencing aimed to test whether ivuxolimab altered TCR sequence diversity and caused clonal T-cell expansion. The investigation overall reported the following: On average, CD8+ T cells showed more expanded clones than CD4+ T cells after ivuxolimab. In the 0.1-3.0 mg/kg groups, partial responders had among the lowest normalized peripheral clonal expansion, particularly in CD8+ T cells. Low levels of normalized T-cell clonal expansion were also shown by some nonresponding patients. At doses from 0.1 to 3.0 mg/kg, clonal expansion was seen in both CD4+ and CD8+ blood T cells between baseline and week 6. The antigen specificity of the peripheral T cells that underwent clonal expansion was not determined.

To sequence the TCRbeta CDR3 region, genomic DNA was isolated from the sorted cells. The immunoSEQ Assay was used for sequencing of TCRbeta CDR3 regions. Here the immuneACCESS table is served through TCRdb, limited to in-frame sequences with V and J called. Missing clones are a known gap in these copies; in checked studies unresolved V genes cover under half, and the rest lacks a known reason. Counted in this sample were 70,000 or so clones; about 82% of them appeared once. Together, the top ten hold approximately 10% of the sample. This chain is built from TRBV2 and TRBJ2-5, with TRBD2 identical over 11 junction bases. TRBJ2-7 matches the DNA end more closely, so the J call is doubtful. This clonotype was obtained from an adult with an advanced solid tumor such as melanoma, head and neck, liver or kidney cancer. This sample comprised CD4+ or CD8+ T cells sorted from blood, obtained in a trial of the OX40 agonist ivuxolimab. The CDR3 corresponds to CASTRLAGPYEQYF. The bases read TGTGCCAGCACTCGACTAGCGGGACCTTACGAGCAGTACTTC.